This entry features one T cell receptor (beta chain) sequence. The antigen is unknown. The method was immunoSEQ multiplex PCR; TCRdb's version includes in-frame clones alone and lacks a portion of them. This table holds around 53,000 clones, more than 85% found once. This sample is part of a study of OX40 agonist ivuxolimab in advanced cancers. Points from the study as a whole: With doses of 0.1 to 3.0 mg/kg, CD4+ and CD8+ blood T cells had undergone clonal expansion by week 6. The expanded peripheral T cells' antigen specificity was not determined.

In germline, CDR1 is SQVTM, CDR2 ANQGSEA. The CDR3 extends over 13 amino acids. V was trimmed by 2 bases and J by 1 base, leaving 6 bases between them. Patients were ruled out by autoimmune disease history or systemic immunosuppression. Blood samples were obtained at baseline, cycle 4 day 1, and cycle 7 day 1. This receptor was taken from an adult with an advanced solid tumor such as melanoma, head and neck, liver or kidney cancer. The rearrangement links TRBV29-1 to TRBJ2-1; D is unresolved. Specimen: CD4+ or CD8+ T cells sorted from blood, collected in a trial of the OX40 agonist ivuxolimab. As DNA, the CDR3 is TGCAGCGTTGAACGGCAGTCCTACAATGAGCAGTTCTTC. Amino acid sequence: CSVERQSYNEQFF.